Listed below are T cell receptor beta chains from one sample, sequenced in a study of Graves' ophthalmopathy and Graves' hyperthyroidism. TCRdb re-analysed the multiplex PCR reads in MiXCR, keeping a single row per CDR3 protein. Of over a million distinct CDR3 sequences listed, 36% were seen once; the top ten hold over 8.5%. The sequenced sample was peripheral blood or thyroid tissue (not recorded which). The source is an adult man with Graves' hyperthyroidism. The CDR3 runs from the conserved cysteine through the conserved F or W. Each record gives: D gene, J gene, V gene, clone size, CDR3 protein, CDR3 DNA. A D gene is named only where the DNA matches it firmly. Clone sizes are given selectively: once, few, many, or a class where the clone is expanded.

D gene: .; J gene: TRBJ2-2; V gene: TRBV19; clone size: .; CDR3 protein: CASKGRGAGTGELFF; CDR3 DNA: TGTGCCAGTAAAGGACGGGGGGCAGGAACCGGGGAGCTGTTTTTT
D gene: .; J gene: TRBJ2-5; V gene: TRBV20-1; clone size: .; CDR3 protein: CSPGGGYQETQYF; CDR3 DNA: TGCAGTCCCGGTGGGGGGTACCAAGAGACCCAGTACTTC
D gene: .; J gene: TRBJ1-6; V gene: TRBV10-3; clone size: .; CDR3 protein: CASRKDRLSSYNSPLHF; CDR3 DNA: TGTGCCAGCAGAAAGGACAGATTGAGCTCCTATAATTCACCCCTCCACTTT
D gene: .; J gene: TRBJ1-1; V gene: TRBV7-9; clone size: many; CDR3 protein: CASSSQQTNTEAFF; CDR3 DNA: TGTGCCAGCAGCTCTCAGCAAACGAACACTGAAGCTTTCTTT
D gene: .; J gene: TRBJ1-1; V gene: TRBV30; clone size: .; CDR3 protein: CAWSKTGNTEAFF; CDR3 DNA: TGTGCCTGGAGTAAGACAGGGAACACTGAAGCTTTCTTT
D gene: TRBD1; J gene: TRBJ2-2; V gene: TRBV5-1; clone size: .; CDR3 protein: CACSVWGDRDRPGELFF; CDR3 DNA: TGCGCCTGCAGCGTTTGGGGTGACAGGGATCGTCCCGGGGAGCTGTTTTTT
D gene: .; J gene: TRBJ2-7; V gene: TRBV19; clone size: many; CDR3 protein: CASSIGSGLTYEQYF; CDR3 DNA: TGTGCCAGTAGTATTGGGTCAGGGCTGACCTACGAGCAGTACTTC
D gene: .; J gene: TRBJ1-3; V gene: TRBV29-1; clone size: .; CDR3 protein: CSVDPGGDTIYF; CDR3 DNA: TGCAGCGTTGACCCGGGGGGGGACACCATATATTTT
D gene: TRBD1; J gene: TRBJ2-7; V gene: TRBV6-5; clone size: .; CDR3 protein: CASSEVWDRGDEQYF; CDR3 DNA: TGTGCCAGCAGTGAAGTCTGGGACAGGGGTGACGAGCAGTACTTC
D gene: TRBD1; J gene: TRBJ2-5; V gene: TRBV29-1; clone size: .; CDR3 protein: CSVPSDRLETQYF; CDR3 DNA: TGCAGCGTTCCTTCGGACAGGTTAGAGACCCAGTACTTC
D gene: .; J gene: TRBJ2-7; V gene: TRBV24-1; clone size: .; CDR3 protein: CATSGTGGNYEQYF; CDR3 DNA: TGTGCCACCAGCGGGACTGGCGGGAATTACGAGCAGTACTTC
D gene: .; J gene: TRBJ2-5; V gene: TRBV5-5; clone size: .; CDR3 protein: CASSLGGAGWGETQYF; CDR3 DNA: TGTGCCAGCAGCTTGGGTGGGGCAGGGTGGGGAGAGACCCAGTACTTC
D gene: TRBD1; J gene: TRBJ1-6; V gene: TRBV30; clone size: few; CDR3 protein: CAFSDRGRNSPLHF; CDR3 DNA: TGTGCCTTCTCGGACAGGGGGCGGAATTCACCCCTCCACTTT
D gene: TRBD1; J gene: TRBJ1-5; V gene: TRBV20-1; clone size: .; CDR3 protein: CSAIQGQGIFWNQPQHF; CDR3 DNA: TGCAGTGCTATTCAGGGACAGGGTATTTTTTGGAATCAGCCCCAGCATTTT
D gene: TRBD1; J gene: TRBJ2-7; V gene: TRBV7-2; clone size: few; CDR3 protein: CASGGMAGGEQYF; CDR3 DNA: TGTGCCAGCGGGGGTATGGCAGGGGGCGAGCAGTACTTC
D gene: .; J gene: TRBJ1-1; V gene: TRBV5-1; clone size: many; CDR3 protein: CASSLGGPQLAEAFF; CDR3 DNA: TGCGCCAGCAGCTTGGGAGGGCCACAGCTGGCTGAAGCTTTCTTT
D gene: .; J gene: TRBJ2-7; V gene: TRBV5-8; clone size: .; CDR3 protein: CASSPIGRKSGEQYF; CDR3 DNA: TGTGCCAGCAGCCCTATTGGGCGTAAAAGTGGGGAGCAGTACTTC
D gene: TRBD2; J gene: TRBJ2-7; V gene: TRBV7-2; clone size: many; CDR3 protein: CASSVSGGVYEQYF; CDR3 DNA: TGTGCCAGCAGCGTCAGCGGGGGGGTCTACGAGCAGTACTTC
D gene: TRBD2; J gene: TRBJ2-7; V gene: TRBV9; clone size: .; CDR3 protein: CASSVQGVAGTYEQYF; CDR3 DNA: TGTGCCAGCAGCGTCCAGGGTGTAGCGGGAACCTACGAGCAGTACTTC
D gene: .; J gene: TRBJ2-7; V gene: TRBV9; clone size: .; CDR3 protein: CASSVDDGGAEQYF; CDR3 DNA: TGTGCCAGCAGCGTAGACGACGGTGGGGCCGAGCAGTACTTC
D gene: .; J gene: TRBJ2-7; V gene: TRBV6-5; clone size: .; CDR3 protein: CASSAVLEYEQYF; CDR3 DNA: TGTGCCAGCAGTGCCGTACTAGAGTATGAGCAGTACTTC
D gene: .; J gene: TRBJ1-1; V gene: TRBV5-1; clone size: few; CDR3 protein: CASSPGTGGPTEAFF; CDR3 DNA: TGCGCCAGCAGCCCCGGGACGGGGGGACCCACTGAAGCTTTCTTT
D gene: .; J gene: TRBJ2-5; V gene: TRBV29-1; clone size: .; CDR3 protein: CSVPSQETQYF; CDR3 DNA: TGCAGCGTGCCTTCCCAAGAGACCCAGTACTTC
D gene: .; J gene: TRBJ1-5; V gene: TRBV29-1; clone size: .; CDR3 protein: CSVRSGGGQPQHF; CDR3 DNA: TGCAGCGTTCGAAGCGGGGGAGGACAGCCCCAGCATTTT
D gene: .; J gene: TRBJ2-7; V gene: TRBV20-1; clone size: few; CDR3 protein: CSAQAISKGEQYF; CDR3 DNA: TGCAGTGCCCAGGCCATCTCTAAGGGCGAGCAGTACTTC
D gene: .; J gene: TRBJ2-2; V gene: TRBV13; clone size: .; CDR3 protein: CASSLTGRPGGELFF; CDR3 DNA: TGTGCCAGCAGCTTGACAGGACGACCGGGCGGGGAGCTGTTTTTT
D gene: .; J gene: TRBJ1-2; V gene: TRBV28; clone size: .; CDR3 protein: CASRSDTPNYGYTF; CDR3 DNA: TGTGCCAGCAGGTCGGACACCCCTAACTATGGCTACACCTTC
D gene: .; J gene: TRBJ2-7; V gene: TRBV24-1; clone size: .; CDR3 protein: CATSDSGLGAYEQYF; CDR3 DNA: TGTGCCACCAGTGATTCAGGACTGGGGGCTTACGAGCAGTACTTC
D gene: .; J gene: TRBJ2-7; V gene: TRBV7-9; clone size: many; CDR3 protein: CASSLGPPAYEQYF; CDR3 DNA: TGTGCCAGCAGCTTAGGGCCGCCCGCATACGAGCAGTACTTC
D gene: .; J gene: TRBJ1-1; V gene: TRBV29-1; clone size: many; CDR3 protein: CSVENIQAFF; CDR3 DNA: TGCAGCGTTGAGAACATTCAGGCTTTCTTT
D gene: .; J gene: TRBJ1-4; V gene: TRBV19; clone size: .; CDR3 protein: CASSIQGHQGPNEKLFF; CDR3 DNA: TGTGCCAGTAGTATTCAGGGACACCAAGGACCTAATGAAAAACTGTTTTTT
D gene: TRBD1; J gene: TRBJ1-6; V gene: TRBV10-3; clone size: .; CDR3 protein: CAISEGRGSSYNSPLHF; CDR3 DNA: TGTGCCATCAGTGAAGGCAGGGGGAGCTCCTATAATTCACCCCTCCACTTT
D gene: TRBD1; J gene: TRBJ1-4; V gene: TRBV7-9; clone size: .; CDR3 protein: CASSNPDRGLNEKLFF; CDR3 DNA: TGTGCCAGCAGCAACCCCGACAGGGGGCTAAATGAAAAACTGTTTTTT
D gene: .; J gene: TRBJ2-1; V gene: TRBV7-2; clone size: .; CDR3 protein: CASSEDGSYNEQFF; CDR3 DNA: TGTGCCAGCAGCGAAGACGGCTCCTACAATGAGCAGTTCTTC
D gene: TRBD1; J gene: TRBJ1-5; V gene: TRBV20-1; clone size: many; CDR3 protein: CSARDREAQPQHF; CDR3 DNA: TGCAGTGCTCGGGACAGGGAAGCTCAGCCCCAGCATTTT
D gene: .; J gene: TRBJ2-5; V gene: TRBV18; clone size: many; CDR3 protein: CASSPQGQETQYF; CDR3 DNA: TGTGCCAGCAGCCCACAGGGCCAAGAGACCCAGTACTTC
D gene: TRBD1; J gene: TRBJ1-5; V gene: TRBV7-3; clone size: .; CDR3 protein: CASSLTGTGGPSNQPQHF; CDR3 DNA: TGTGCCAGCAGCCTAACCGGGACAGGTGGCCCGAGCAATCAGCCCCAGCATTTT
D gene: .; J gene: TRBJ1-1; V gene: TRBV10-1; clone size: .; CDR3 protein: CASSESGGPRTEAFF; CDR3 DNA: TGCGCCAGCAGTGAGTCGGGGGGTCCTCGCACTGAAGCTTTCTTT
D gene: TRBD1; J gene: TRBJ1-5; V gene: TRBV5-1; clone size: many; CDR3 protein: CASSLAGGGNQPQHF; CDR3 DNA: TGTGCCAGCAGCTTAGCAGGGGGGGGCAATCAGCCCCAGCATTTT
D gene: .; J gene: TRBJ1-1; V gene: TRBV9; clone size: few; CDR3 protein: CASSKEGSEAFF; CDR3 DNA: TGTGCCAGCAGCAAAGAGGGATCTGAAGCTTTCTTT
D gene: TRBD1; J gene: TRBJ2-7; V gene: TRBV5-1; clone size: .; CDR3 protein: CASSLGGTVSYEQYF; CDR3 DNA: TGCGCCAGCAGCTTGGGGGGGACAGTTTCCTACGAGCAGTACTTC
D gene: .; J gene: TRBJ1-4; V gene: TRBV29-1; clone size: .; CDR3 protein: CSVRGPATNEKLFF; CDR3 DNA: TGCAGCGTCAGAGGACCGGCAACTAATGAAAAACTGTTTTTT
D gene: .; J gene: TRBJ1-1; V gene: TRBV7-9; clone size: many; CDR3 protein: CASRHIQRQNTEAFF; CDR3 DNA: TGTGCCAGCAGGCATATACAGAGACAGAACACTGAAGCTTTCTTT
D gene: TRBD1; J gene: TRBJ2-7; V gene: TRBV28; clone size: few; CDR3 protein: CASSLGPQGPLEQYF; CDR3 DNA: TGTGCCAGCAGTTTAGGCCCACAGGGGCCCCTGGAGCAGTACTTC
D gene: TRBD1; J gene: TRBJ1-5; V gene: TRBV12-3/TRBV12-4; clone size: .; CDR3 protein: CACSLQGAHQPQHF; CDR3 DNA: TGTGCCTGCAGTTTACAGGGGGCACATCAGCCCCAGCATTTT
D gene: TRBD1; J gene: TRBJ1-3; V gene: TRBV6-5; clone size: few; CDR3 protein: CASSGQGVANTIYF; CDR3 DNA: TGTGCCAGCAGCGGACAGGGTGTGGCAAACACCATATATTTT
D gene: .; J gene: TRBJ2-5; V gene: TRBV7-9; clone size: few; CDR3 protein: CASSHPDSPQETQYF; CDR3 DNA: TGTGCCAGCAGCCACCCCGACAGTCCCCAAGAGACCCAGTACTTC
D gene: TRBD1; J gene: TRBJ2-2; V gene: TRBV7-8; clone size: few; CDR3 protein: CASRGGQGVYNTGELFF; CDR3 DNA: TGTGCCAGCAGGGGGGGACAGGGAGTTTATAACACCGGGGAGCTGTTTTTT
D gene: .; J gene: TRBJ2-7; V gene: TRBV12-3/TRBV12-4; clone size: .; CDR3 protein: CASSSANEQYF; CDR3 DNA: TGTGCCAGCAGTTCAGCTAACGAGCAGTACTTC
D gene: TRBD1; J gene: TRBJ1-2; V gene: TRBV20-1; clone size: once; CDR3 protein: CSARGTGGDYGYTF; CDR3 DNA: TGCAGTGCTAGGGGGACAGGGGGCGACTATGGCTACACCTTC
D gene: .; J gene: TRBJ2-2; V gene: TRBV4-1; clone size: .; CDR3 protein: CASSQLGQYTGELFF; CDR3 DNA: TGCGCCAGCAGCCAGCTAGGACAGTACACCGGGGAGCTGTTTTTT
D gene: TRBD1; J gene: TRBJ2-3; V gene: TRBV7-2; clone size: .; CDR3 protein: CASSSPGQSTDTQYF; CDR3 DNA: TGTGCCAGCAGCTCTCCGGGACAGAGCACAGATACGCAGTATTTT
D gene: .; J gene: TRBJ1-1; V gene: TRBV10-3; clone size: .; CDR3 protein: CASGHREGTEAFF; CDR3 DNA: TGTGCCAGCGGGCACAGGGAGGGCACTGAAGCTTTCTTT
D gene: TRBD1; J gene: TRBJ1-2; V gene: TRBV7-3; clone size: many; CDR3 protein: CASAYSRQGDDLW; CDR3 DNA: TGTGCCAGCGCCTACTCAAGACAGGGCGACGACTTATGG
D gene: .; J gene: TRBJ2-7; V gene: TRBV20-1; clone size: .; CDR3 protein: CSATGGIGTYEQYF; CDR3 DNA: TGCAGTGCTACTGGTGGGATAGGCACCTACGAGCAGTACTTC